A selection of T cell receptor beta chains follows, all from one sample in a study of shared T cell receptors in the human thymus. Libraries were prepared by immunoSEQ multiplex PCR; TCRdb keeps only in-frame clonotypes and omits some of them. The table lists hundreds of thousands of clones, roughly 90% of them singletons. These data were also filed under a second study, of human thymus T cells.

Specimen: thymocytes. Receptors were obtained from a boy in the first two years of life with a congenital heart defect. Each CDR3 is given with its conserved first and last residue. A D gene is named only where the DNA matches it firmly. Only some rows state a clone size, as once, few, many or a class for expanded clones.

CDR3: CASSYEGTGDTGELFF
DNA: TGTGCCAGCAGTTACGAGGGGACAGGGGACACCGGGGAGCTGTTTTTT
V: TRBV6-5
D: TRBD1
size: .
J: TRBJ2-2

CDR3: CASSLSGDGYTF
DNA: TGTGCCAGCAGTTTGTCAGGTGATGGCTACACCTTC
V: TRBV28
D: .
size: once
J: TRBJ1-2

CDR3: CASSIGGQMNTEAFF
DNA: TGTGCCAGTAGTATTGGGGGACAGATGAACACTGAAGCTTTCTTT
V: TRBV19
D: TRBD1
size: .
J: TRBJ1-1

CDR3: CASKGPTGSRVEQFF
DNA: TGTGCCAGTAAGGGTCCTACCGGGAGTAGAGTTGAGCAGTTCTTC
V: TRBV19
D: .
size: once
J: TRBJ2-1

CDR3: CSVGGTGRDTEAFF
DNA: TGCAGCGTTGGGGGGACAGGTCGGGACACTGAAGCTTTCTTT
V: TRBV29-1
D: TRBD1
size: .
J: TRBJ1-1

CDR3: CASSLARTSSYEQYF
DNA: TGTGCCAGCAGCTTAGCCCGTACTAGCTCCTACGAGCAGTACTTC
V: TRBV7-2
D: .
size: .
J: TRBJ2-7

CDR3: CASSLEGPPLSTDTQYF
DNA: TGTGCCAGCAGTTTAGAGGGTCCCCCCCTTAGCACAGATACGCAGTATTTT
V: TRBV28
D: .
size: .
J: TRBJ2-3

CDR3: CSARLKTQYF
DNA: TGCAGTGCTAGACTAAAGACCCAGTACTTC
V: TRBV20-1
D: .
size: .
J: TRBJ2-5

CDR3: CATADTGELFF
DNA: TGTGCCACCGCAGACACCGGGGAGCTGTTTTTT
V: TRBV6-1
D: .
size: .
J: TRBJ2-2

CDR3: CASSLGTSGRAETDTQYF
DNA: TGCGCCAGCAGCCTAGGGACTAGCGGGAGGGCCGAGACAGATACGCAGTATTTT
V: TRBV4-3
D: TRBD2
size: .
J: TRBJ2-3

CDR3: CASSITPGQGANRYEQYF
DNA: TGTGCCAGTAGTATAACCCCTGGACAGGGGGCGAATCGCTACGAGCAGTACTTC
V: TRBV19
D: TRBD1
size: .
J: TRBJ2-7

CDR3: CASSTTQGGVYGYTF
DNA: TGTGCCAGCTCAACGACTCAGGGGGGCGTCTATGGCTACACCTTC
V: TRBV18
D: TRBD1
size: .
J: TRBJ1-2

CDR3: CAWTRQGTSYEQYF
DNA: TGTGCCTGGACCCGACAGGGAACCTCCTACGAGCAGTACTTC
V: TRBV30
D: TRBD1
size: .
J: TRBJ2-7

CDR3: CASSIDRHPGLLDNEQFF
DNA: TGTGCCAGTAGTATAGATCGACATCCGGGACTTCTTGACAATGAGCAGTTCTTC
V: TRBV19
D: .
size: .
J: TRBJ2-1

CDR3: CAFLVGRETQYF
DNA: TGTGCCTTCTTAGTAGGGAGAGAGACCCAGTACTTC
V: TRBV2
D: .
size: .
J: TRBJ2-5

CDR3: CASSLSSGDRGRPYEQYF
DNA: TGTGCCAGCAGCCTATCGTCGGGTGACAGGGGGCGTCCCTACGAGCAGTACTTC
V: TRBV7-2
D: TRBD1
size: .
J: TRBJ2-7

CDR3: CASSFQRDRGQANEKLFF
DNA: TGTGCCAGCAGTTTCCAAAGGGACAGGGGGCAGGCTAATGAAAAACTGTTTTTT
V: TRBV27
D: TRBD1
size: .
J: TRBJ1-4

CDR3: CASSQAPGQGTGELFF
DNA: TGCGCCAGCAGCCAAGCCCCAGGACAGGGGACCGGGGAGCTGTTTTTT
V: TRBV4-1
D: TRBD1
size: .
J: TRBJ2-2

CDR3: CASSVGPQRRMNTEAFF
DNA: TGTGCCAGCAGCGTAGGTCCCCAACGGAGAATGAACACTGAAGCTTTCTTT
V: TRBV9
D: .
size: once
J: TRBJ1-1

CDR3: CASSWGRKTPAGGGLYEQYF
DNA: TGTGCCAGCAGTTGGGGACGAAAGACACCAGCGGGAGGAGGTTTATACGAGCAGTACTTC
V: TRBV28
D: TRBD2
size: .
J: TRBJ2-7

CDR3: CASRTGLAGVYNEQFF
DNA: TGTGCCAGCCGGACCGGCCTAGCGGGAGTCTACAATGAGCAGTTCTTC
V: TRBV28
D: TRBD2
size: .
J: TRBJ2-1

CDR3: CASHSAGELFF
DNA: TGTGCCAGCCATTCGGCCGGGGAGCTGTTTTTT
V: TRBV18
D: .
size: .
J: TRBJ2-2

CDR3: CASSLVGSGRYTEAFF
DNA: TGTGCCAGCAGCTTAGTAGGCTCGGGTCGGTACACTGAAGCTTTCTTT
V: TRBV11-3
D: .
size: .
J: TRBJ1-1

CDR3: CASSPLGLPSYEQYF
DNA: TGTGCCAGCTCACCACTCGGACTACCTTCCTACGAGCAGTACTTC
V: TRBV18
D: .
size: .
J: TRBJ2-7

CDR3: CSVGVSLRDEQYF
DNA: TGCAGCGTTGGAGTCTCCCTCCGGGACGAGCAGTACTTC
V: TRBV29-1
D: .
size: .
J: TRBJ2-7

CDR3: CAWSAPSGRQDEQYF
DNA: TGTGCCTGGAGTGCCCCTAGCGGGAGGCAAGACGAGCAGTACTTC
V: TRBV30
D: TRBD2
size: .
J: TRBJ2-7

CDR3: CASSPRTGIPYEQYF
DNA: TGTGCCAGCAGCCCTAGGACAGGGATTCCCTACGAGCAGTACTTC
V: TRBV27
D: TRBD1
size: .
J: TRBJ2-7

CDR3: CSVPGLAGLQETQYF
DNA: TGCAGCGTCCCCGGACTAGCGGGCCTCCAAGAGACCCAGTACTTC
V: TRBV29-1
D: TRBD2
size: .
J: TRBJ2-5

CDR3: CASSFGSGGFYEQYF
DNA: TGTGCCAGCAGCTTTGGGTCAGGGGGCTTTTACGAGCAGTACTTC
V: TRBV5-5
D: TRBD1
size: .
J: TRBJ2-7

CDR3: CASSIQGSYEQYF
DNA: TGTGCCAGCAGCATACAGGGCTCCTACGAGCAGTACTTC
V: TRBV7-2
D: .
size: .
J: TRBJ2-7

CDR3: CASSSVHRVANEKLFF
DNA: TGTGCCAGCAGTTCAGTTCACAGAGTCGCTAATGAAAAACTGTTTTTT
V: TRBV27
D: .
size: .
J: TRBJ1-4

CDR3: CASRPGRGADEQYF
DNA: TGTGCCAGCAGACCCGGGCGGGGGGCAGACGAGCAGTACTTC
V: TRBV7-9
D: TRBD2
size: .
J: TRBJ2-7

CDR3: CASSFKGGRQPQHF
DNA: TGTGCCAGCAGTTTTAAGGGGGGGAGGCAGCCCCAGCATTTT
V: TRBV28
D: .
size: .
J: TRBJ1-5

CDR3: CASSLLAGAYEQYF
DNA: TGTGCCAGCAGTTTACTAGCGGGAGCCTACGAGCAGTACTTC
V: TRBV27
D: TRBD2
size: few
J: TRBJ2-7

CDR3: CASRRRGRAGELFF
DNA: TGTGCCAGTAGGCGGCGCGGGAGGGCCGGGGAGCTGTTTTTT
V: TRBV19
D: TRBD2
size: .
J: TRBJ2-2

CDR3: CASSLEGNGYGYTF
DNA: TGTGCCAGCAGCTTAGAGGGGAATGGGTATGGCTACACCTTC
V: TRBV7-2
D: .
size: .
J: TRBJ1-2

CDR3: CASSFREPYNEQFF
DNA: TGCGCCAGCAGCTTCCGGGAACCCTACAATGAGCAGTTCTTC
V: TRBV5-1
D: .
size: .
J: TRBJ2-1

CDR3: CASSMREKLFF
DNA: TGTGCCAGTAGTATGAGGGAAAAACTGTTTTTT
V: TRBV19
D: .
size: few
J: TRBJ1-4

CDR3: CAIRGDRAYEQYF
DNA: TGTGCCATCAGAGGGGACAGGGCCTACGAGCAGTACTTC
V: TRBV10-3
D: TRBD1
size: .
J: TRBJ2-7

CDR3: CAWSVFRVGETQYF
DNA: TGTGCCTGGAGTGTATTCAGGGTTGGAGAGACCCAGTACTTC
V: TRBV30
D: .
size: .
J: TRBJ2-5

CDR3: CASSQGTGLSNEQFF
DNA: TGCGCCAGCAGCCAAGGGACGGGACTGAGCAATGAGCAGTTCTTC
V: TRBV4-3
D: .
size: .
J: TRBJ2-1

CDR3: CASSPGTSRYHF
DNA: TGTGCCAGCTCTCCCGGGACATCCCGCTACCATTTT
V: TRBV18
D: .
size: .
J: TRBJ1-5

CDR3: CASSRGADLYGYTF
DNA: TGTGCCAGCAGCCGGGGGGCCGACCTCTATGGCTACACCTTC
V: TRBV11-2
D: .
size: once
J: TRBJ1-2

CDR3: CASSLGAATSNYEQYF
DNA: TGTGCCAGCAGCTTAGGGGCCGCGACTAGCAACTACGAGCAGTACTTC
V: TRBV11-2
D: TRBD2
size: .
J: TRBJ2-7

CDR3: CASSSRDSPYEQYF
DNA: TGTGCCAGCAGCTCCCGGGACAGCCCCTACGAGCAGTACTTC
V: TRBV27
D: TRBD1
size: .
J: TRBJ2-7

CDR3: CAWSAPFAGRSYNEQFF
DNA: TGTGCCTGGAGTGCCCCCTTTGCGGGCCGCTCCTACAATGAGCAGTTCTTC
V: TRBV30
D: .
size: .
J: TRBJ2-1

CDR3: CASSETLAGGLGREEQYF
DNA: TGTGCCAGCAGTGAGACTCTAGCGGGAGGACTGGGAAGAGAGGAGCAGTACTTC
V: TRBV25-1
D: TRBD2
size: .
J: TRBJ2-7

CDR3: CASSPRNTPTGELFF
DNA: TGTGCCAGCAGCCCGCGGAATACACCTACCGGGGAGCTGTTTTTT
V: TRBV7-9
D: .
size: .
J: TRBJ2-2

CDR3: CASIHHKTGEREQYF
DNA: TGTGCCAGCATACACCATAAGACAGGGGAGCGGGAGCAGTACTTC
V: TRBV6-1
D: TRBD1
size: .
J: TRBJ2-7

CDR3: CASKTRESYEQYF
DNA: TGTGCCAGCAAGACCCGGGAGTCCTACGAGCAGTACTTC
V: TRBV27
D: .
size: .
J: TRBJ2-7

CDR3: CASSTDRGWATDTQYF
DNA: TGTGCCAGCTCAACTGACAGGGGCTGGGCCACAGATACGCAGTATTTT
V: TRBV18
D: TRBD1
size: .
J: TRBJ2-3

CDR3: CASSEPSLGQGICEQYF
DNA: TGTGCCAGCAGTGAACCCTCCCTGGGGCAGGGGATCTGCGAGCAGTACTTC
V: TRBV6-1
D: .
size: .
J: TRBJ2-7

CDR3: CASIPRGTGYNEQFF
DNA: TGTGCCAGCATCCCACGCGGGACAGGATACAATGAGCAGTTCTTC
V: TRBV28
D: TRBD1
size: .
J: TRBJ2-1

CDR3: CAWSQGLAGRHEQYF
DNA: TGTGCCTGGAGTCAAGGACTAGCGGGCCGACACGAGCAGTACTTC
V: TRBV30
D: TRBD2
size: .
J: TRBJ2-7

CDR3: CASSMQGSYGYTF
DNA: TGTGCCAGCAGCATGCAGGGGAGCTATGGCTACACCTTC
V: TRBV5-6
D: .
size: .
J: TRBJ1-2

CDR3: CASSLRGRGYGYTF
DNA: TGCGCCAGCAGCTTGAGGGGGCGCGGCTATGGCTACACCTTC
V: TRBV5-1
D: TRBD1
size: .
J: TRBJ1-2